A selection of T cell receptor beta chains follows, all from one sample in a study of identical twins. MiXCR was run by TCRdb on the 5' RACE reads, yielding one entry per CDR3 protein. The data show some 1,600,000 distinct CDR3 sequences, more than 30% seen once. The sample was cord blood. The receptors derive from a newborn girl in good health. CDR3s include the opening cysteine and the closing phenylalanine or tryptophan. D genes are given only for firm matches. Size is omitted from some rows. Given values are once, few, many or a class for expanded clones.

TRBV5-1	TRBJ2-3	-	TRBD2	CASSGSGIPTDTQYF	TGCGCCAGCAGCGGTAGCGGGATCCCCACAGATACGCAGTATTTT
TRBV6-6	TRBJ1-4	few	TRBD1	CASRGTGRYLNEKLFF	TGTGCCAGCAGGGGGACAGGCCGTTACCTCAATGAAAAACTGTTTTTT
TRBV6-4	TRBJ1-2	-	-	CASSVSAVSYYGYTF	TGTGCCAGCAGTGTTAGTGCAGTTTCCTACTATGGCTACACCTTC
TRBV27	TRBJ1-3	-	-	CASSGDSGNTIYF	TGTGCCAGCAGTGGGGACTCTGGAAACACCATATATTTT
TRBV20-1	TRBJ2-3	-	-	CSARGPSDDTQYF	TGCAGTGCTAGGGGACCCTCCGACGATACGCAGTATTTT
TRBV25-1	TRBJ1-5	few	-	CASSEWDDSNQPQHF	TGTGCCAGCAGTGAATGGGACGATAGCAATCAGCCCCAGCATTTT
TRBV18	TRBJ2-5	-	-	CASSLNVDSATQYF	TGTGCCAGCTCACTGAACGTAGATTCGGCGACCCAGTACTTC
TRBV29-1	TRBJ1-2	-	-	CSVVRSRGGYTF	TGCAGCGTTGTCAGGAGCCGGGGCGGCTACACCTTC
TRBV4-1	TRBJ1-2	-	TRBD1	CASSQPNTGDYGYTF	TGCGCCAGCAGCCAACCTAATACAGGGGACTATGGCTACACCTTC
TRBV3-1	TRBJ2-2	-	-	CASSQRGKNTGELFF	TGTGCCAGCAGCCAGAGGGGGAAGAACACCGGGGAGCTGTTTTTT
TRBV4-2	TRBJ2-7	-	-	CASSRQGGGEQYF	TGTGCCAGCAGCCGTCAGGGGGGAGGCGAGCAGTACTTC
TRBV10-2	TRBJ2-3	-	TRBD2	CASRGAGGRTDTQYF	TGCGCCAGCAGGGGAGCGGGGGGGCGTACAGATACGCAGTATTTT
TRBV9	TRBJ2-3	few	-	CASSVELARPGDTQYF	TGTGCCAGCAGCGTAGAGCTGGCCAGACCCGGAGATACGCAGTATTTT
TRBV4-2	TRBJ1-5	few	-	CASSQDSGLYSNQPQHF	TGTGCCAGCAGCCAAGATTCCGGGCTCTATAGCAATCAGCCCCAGCATTTT
TRBV20-1	TRBJ2-7	few	-	CSARRTARYEQYF	TGCAGTGCTAGGCGGACAGCCCGCTACGAGCAGTACTTC
TRBV7-9	TRBJ1-1	-	TRBD1	CASSSGQATEAFF	TGTGCCAGCAGCTCGGGACAGGCCACTGAAGCTTTCTTT
TRBV5-8	TRBJ1-5	few	-	CASSLSGNPYQPQHF	TGTGCCAGCAGCTTGTCAGGGAACCCTTATCAGCCCCAGCATTTT
TRBV6-1	TRBJ1-6	-	-	CASLRPGMGFSPPHF	TGTGCCAGCTTGAGACCAGGGATGGGATTTTCACCCCCCCACTTT
TRBV6-6	TRBJ1-2	-	TRBD1	CASTRDRPYGYTF	TGTGCCAGCACCCGGGACAGGCCCTATGGCTACACCTTC
TRBV10-2	TRBJ2-7	few	-	CASSEIGLAFDLSYEQYF	TGCGCCAGCAGTGAGATCGGGCTAGCGTTCGACTTATCCTACGAGCAGTACTTC
TRBV5-1	TRBJ1-2	-	-	CASSSKGTYGYTF	TGCGCCAGCAGCTCGAAGGGGACCTATGGCTACACCTTC
TRBV5-1	TRBJ2-5	few	-	CASSYGTNGETQYF	TGCGCCAGCAGCTACGGGACAAACGGGGAGACCCAGTACTTC
TRBV5-1	TRBJ2-7	few	TRBD2	CASSLVGSSGYEQYF	TGCGCCAGCAGCTTGGTCGGGTCTAGCGGGTACGAGCAGTACTTC
TRBV25-1	TRBJ2-1	-	TRBD2	CASSGTTTYNEQFF	TGTGCCAGCAGCGGGACTACCACCTACAATGAGCAGTTCTTC
TRBV3-1	TRBJ2-5	-	-	CASSQIPTGGNEQYF	TGTGCCAGCAGCCAAATCCCTACGGGGGGCAATGAGCAGTACTTC
TRBV28	TRBJ1-5	few	-	CASSLWVGGQPQHF	TGTGCCAGCAGTTTATGGGTGGGGGGTCAGCCCCAGCATTTT
TRBV5-6	TRBJ1-5	-	-	CASSLGGAKDQPQHF	TGTGCCAGCAGCTTGGGTGGGGCGAAAGATCAGCCCCAGCATTTT
TRBV10-3	TRBJ2-1	few	TRBD1	CAISKVTGDNEQFF	TGTGCCATCAGTAAAGTGACAGGGGACAATGAGCAGTTCTTC